This TCR beta chain derives from a study of shared clonotypes between healthy human individuals. Study-wide background: Sampling drew on donors who were a couple of women and a few men aged 18 to 49. Study-wide points: Sorted-subset samples were not fully sequenced, rarefaction indicated.

Donors were Caucasian adults residing in Nashville, Tennessee, USA. As to this clone: Its antigen remains unknown.

This CDR3 region has 14 residues. Between the trimmed V and J ends, which lost 1 base and 1 base, there was a span of 8 bases. Germline V gene lookup returns CDR1 KGHSH and CDR2 LQKENI. This was a deep-level run. Here immunoSEQ multiplex PCR was the method, and the copy in TCRdb shows in-frame clones only, minus some. The data show 1,400,000 or so clones, approximately 98.5% seen once. This chain connects TRBV18 to TRBJ2-7; D not resolved. This TCR was sampled from a man aged 30 to 39 in good health. Sequences were obtained from naive CD4+ T cells sorted from blood. Subset meaning: CD45RA+ positively selected. CDR3 sequence: CASSPQRVSYEQYF. The DNA for the CDR3 is TGTGCCAGCTCACCACAAAGGGTGTCCTACGAGCAGTACTTC.